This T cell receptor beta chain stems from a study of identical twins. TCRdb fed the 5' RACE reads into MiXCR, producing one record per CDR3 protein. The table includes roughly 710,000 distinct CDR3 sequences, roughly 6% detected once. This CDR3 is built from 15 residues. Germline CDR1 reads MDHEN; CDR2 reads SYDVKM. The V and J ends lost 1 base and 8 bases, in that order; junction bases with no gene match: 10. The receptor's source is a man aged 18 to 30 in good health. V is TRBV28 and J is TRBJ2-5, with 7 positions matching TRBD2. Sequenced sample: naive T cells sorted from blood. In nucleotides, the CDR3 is TGTGCCAGCAGTTTATATGGGAGGGGTGGCGGCACCCAGTACTTC. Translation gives CASSLYGRGGGTQYF.